The present entry profiles one T cell receptor (beta chain) with its context. Some clones are missing from TCRdb's copy, which holds only in-frame ones; the method was immunoSEQ multiplex PCR. The sample carries approximately 2.4 million clones, 95% recorded once. Germline loops: CDR1 SGHRS, CDR2 YFSETQ. V was pared by 0 bases and J by 5 bases, with 9 bases between. This CDR3 is built from 15 residues. This sample was included in a study of shared clonotypes between healthy human individuals. This chain joins TRBV5-1 and TRBJ1-6; D uncertain. The receptor was derived from a man between 18 and 35 years old in good health. The material sequenced was naive CD4+ T cells sorted from blood. Subset of the sample: CD45RA+ positively selected. The CDR3 sequence is CASSLVGVHNSPLHF. The CDR3 DNA sequence: TGCGCCAGCAGCTTGGTTGGGGTCCATAATTCACCCCTCCACTTT.